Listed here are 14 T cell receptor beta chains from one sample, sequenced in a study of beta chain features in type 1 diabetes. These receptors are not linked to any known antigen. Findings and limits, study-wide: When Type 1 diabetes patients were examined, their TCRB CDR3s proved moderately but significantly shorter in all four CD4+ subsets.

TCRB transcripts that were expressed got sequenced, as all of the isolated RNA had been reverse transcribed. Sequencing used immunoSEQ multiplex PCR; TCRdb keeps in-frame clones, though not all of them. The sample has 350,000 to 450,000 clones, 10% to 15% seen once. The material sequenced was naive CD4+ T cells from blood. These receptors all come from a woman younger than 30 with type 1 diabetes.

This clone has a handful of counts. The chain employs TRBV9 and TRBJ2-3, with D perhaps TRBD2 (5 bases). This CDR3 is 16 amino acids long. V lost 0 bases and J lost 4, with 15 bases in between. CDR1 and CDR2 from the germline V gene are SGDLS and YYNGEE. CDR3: CASSVGLASIPDTQYF. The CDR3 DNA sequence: TGTGCCAGCAGCGTAGGATTAGCGAGCATCCCAGATACGCAGTATTTT.

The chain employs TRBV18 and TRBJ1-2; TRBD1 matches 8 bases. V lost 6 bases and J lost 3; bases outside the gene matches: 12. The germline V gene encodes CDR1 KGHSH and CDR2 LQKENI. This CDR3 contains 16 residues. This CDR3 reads CASSKARGLLDYGYTF. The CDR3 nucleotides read TGTGCCAGCTCGAAGGCCAGGGGGCTATTGGACTATGGCTACACCTTC.

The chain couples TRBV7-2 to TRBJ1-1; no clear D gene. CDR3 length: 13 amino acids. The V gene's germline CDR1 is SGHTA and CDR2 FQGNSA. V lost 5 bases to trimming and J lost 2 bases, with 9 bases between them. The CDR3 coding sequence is TGTGCCAGCAGCACAGACGCTAACACTGAAGCTTTCTTT. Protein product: CASSTDANTEAFF.

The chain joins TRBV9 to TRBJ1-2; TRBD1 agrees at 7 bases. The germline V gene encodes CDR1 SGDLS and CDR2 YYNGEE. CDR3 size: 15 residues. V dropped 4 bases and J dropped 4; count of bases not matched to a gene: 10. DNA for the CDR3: TGTGCCAGCAGCCCCCGACAGGGAAGCTTCTATGGCTACACCTTC. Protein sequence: CASSPRQGSFYGYTF.

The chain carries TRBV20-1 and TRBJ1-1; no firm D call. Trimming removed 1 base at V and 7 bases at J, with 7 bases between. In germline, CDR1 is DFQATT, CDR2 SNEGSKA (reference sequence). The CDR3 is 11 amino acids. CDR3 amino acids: CSARGRGEAFF. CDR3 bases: TGCAGTGCTAGAGGGCGCGGTGAAGCTTTCTTT.

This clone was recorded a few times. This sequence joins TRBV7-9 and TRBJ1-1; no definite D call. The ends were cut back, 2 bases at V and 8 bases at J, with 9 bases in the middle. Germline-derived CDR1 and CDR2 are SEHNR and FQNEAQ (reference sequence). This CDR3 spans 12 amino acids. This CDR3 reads CASSLSSQEAFF. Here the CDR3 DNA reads TGTGCCAGCAGCTTATCAAGTCAGGAAGCTTTCTTT.

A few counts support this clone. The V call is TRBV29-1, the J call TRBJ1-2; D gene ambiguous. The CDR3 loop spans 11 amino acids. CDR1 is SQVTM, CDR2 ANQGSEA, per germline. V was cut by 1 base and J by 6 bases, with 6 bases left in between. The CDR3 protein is CSVEGHNGYTF. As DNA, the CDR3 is TGCAGCGTTGAAGGGCACAATGGCTACACCTTC. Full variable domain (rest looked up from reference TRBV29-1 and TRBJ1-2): SAVISQKPSRDICQRGTSLTIQCQVDSQVTMMFWYRQQPGQSLTLIATANQGSEATYESGFVIDKFPISRPNLTFSTLTVSNMSPEDSSIYLCSVEGHNGYTFGSGTRLTVV.

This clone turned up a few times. The CDR3 loop is CSVRDRGLGEQYF. CDR3 in DNA: TGCAGCGTCCGGGACAGGGGGCTTGGGGAGCAGTACTTC. The J gene is TRBJ2-7, the V gene TRBV29-1, with 12 bases identical to TRBD1. This CDR3 region has 13 residues. After removal of 6 bases from V and 7 bases from J, the junction contained 7 bases not matched to a gene. Germline loops: CDR1 SQVTM, CDR2 ANQGSEA.

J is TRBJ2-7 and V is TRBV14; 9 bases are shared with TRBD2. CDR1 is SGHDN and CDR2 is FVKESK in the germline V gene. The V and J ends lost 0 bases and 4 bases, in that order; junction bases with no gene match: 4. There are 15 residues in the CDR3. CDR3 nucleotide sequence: TGTGCCAGCAGCCAAGAGCTAGCGGGATATTACGAGCAGTACTTC. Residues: CASSQELAGYYEQYF. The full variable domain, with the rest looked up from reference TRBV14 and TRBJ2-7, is EAGVTQFPSHSVIEKGQTVTLRCDPISGHDNLYWYRRVMGKEIKFLLHFVKESKQDESGMPNNRFLAERTGGTYSTLKVQPAELEDSGVYFCASSQELAGYYEQYFGPGTRLTVT.

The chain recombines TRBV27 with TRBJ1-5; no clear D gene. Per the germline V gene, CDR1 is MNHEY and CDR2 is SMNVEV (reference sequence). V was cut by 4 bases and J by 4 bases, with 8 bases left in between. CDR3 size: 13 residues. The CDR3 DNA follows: TGTGCCAGCAGTTATCAGTGGAATCAGCCCCAGCATTTT. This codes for CASSYQWNQPQHF.

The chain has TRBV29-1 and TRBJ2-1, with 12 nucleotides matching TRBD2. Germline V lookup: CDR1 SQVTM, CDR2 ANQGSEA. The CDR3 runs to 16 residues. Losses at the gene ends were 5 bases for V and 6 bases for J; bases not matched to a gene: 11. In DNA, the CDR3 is TGCAGCGTTTCCCGCCGACTAGCGGGAGTTCTCAATGAGCAGTTCTTC. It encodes CSVSRRLAGVLNEQFF.

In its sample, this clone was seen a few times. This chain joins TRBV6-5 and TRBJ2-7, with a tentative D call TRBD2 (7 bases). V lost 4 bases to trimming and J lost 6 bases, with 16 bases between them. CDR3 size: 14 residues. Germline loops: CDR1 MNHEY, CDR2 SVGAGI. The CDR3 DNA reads TGTGCCAGCAGTTCCGGACTAGGGGGACTCGAGCAGTACTTC. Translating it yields CASSSGLGGLEQYF.

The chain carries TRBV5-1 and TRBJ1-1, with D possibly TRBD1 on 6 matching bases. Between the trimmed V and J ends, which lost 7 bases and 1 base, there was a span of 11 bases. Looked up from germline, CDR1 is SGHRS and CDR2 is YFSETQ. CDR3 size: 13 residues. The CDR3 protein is CASVGQTNTEAFF. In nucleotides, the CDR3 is TGCGCCAGCGTAGGACAGACGAACACTGAAGCTTTCTTT.

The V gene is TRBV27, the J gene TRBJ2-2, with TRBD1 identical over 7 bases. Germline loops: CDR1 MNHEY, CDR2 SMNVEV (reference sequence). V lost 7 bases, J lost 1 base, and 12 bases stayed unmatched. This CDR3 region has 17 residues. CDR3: CASTNHDRERNTGELFF. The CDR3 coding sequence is TGTGCCAGCACAAACCATGACAGGGAACGGAACACCGGGGAGCTGTTTTTT.